This T cell receptor (beta chain) originates from a study of T cell changes during pregnancy in multiple sclerosis. This CDR3 contains 14 residues. Germline V gene lookup returns CDR1 SGHVS and CDR2 FNYEAQ. V was trimmed by 5 bases and J by 0 bases, leaving 10 bases between them. Using immunoSEQ multiplex PCR, the repertoire was profiled, and TCRdb retains in-frame clones only, with some absent. Of approximately 42,000 clones listed, around four fifths are singletons. The chain couples TRBV7-6 to TRBJ1-1; D remains ambiguous. This material consisted of CD4+ T cells from peripheral blood mononuclear cells, taken before pregnancy. The sequence was collected from a female donor with multiple sclerosis, enrolled in a pregnancy study. The CDR3, as DNA: TGTGCCAGCAGCCGGGATCAGATGAACACTGAAGCTTTCTTT. Translating it yields CASSRDQMNTEAFF. Drawing the rest from reference TRBV7-6 and TRBJ1-1, the complete variable domain is GAGVSQSPRYKVTKRGQDVALRCDPISGHVSLYWYRQALGQGPEFLTYFNYEAQQDKSGLPNDRFSAERPEGSISTLTIQRTEQRDSAMYRCASSRDQMNTEAFFGQGTRLTVV.